This TCR beta chain was captured by sequencing in a study of early T cells in non-severe SARS-CoV-2 infection. TCRdb passed the 5' RACE reads through MiXCR, listing each CDR3 protein once. The repertoire includes under 85,000 distinct CDR3 sequences, about an eighth of them detected once, and 4.5% to 7% sits in the top ten. This clonotype was observed at least ten times. The V gene end was trimmed by 1 base and the J gene end by 6 bases; junction bases not matched to a gene: 17. The CDR3 is made up of 20 amino acids. Germline CDR1 and CDR2: SGHDN and FVKESK. The chain uses TRBV14 and TRBJ2-2; TRBD1 agrees at 10 bases. The receptor's source is an adult who was a healthcare worker with PCR-confirmed SARS-CoV-2 infection or an uninfected control (not recorded which). This specimen consisted of whole blood, obtained at baseline. CDR3 DNA sequence: TGTGCCAGCAGCCAAGCTCGGGGACAGGGGTACCAAAATACCTCCGGGGAGCTGTTTTTT. It encodes CASSQARGQGYQNTSGELFF.